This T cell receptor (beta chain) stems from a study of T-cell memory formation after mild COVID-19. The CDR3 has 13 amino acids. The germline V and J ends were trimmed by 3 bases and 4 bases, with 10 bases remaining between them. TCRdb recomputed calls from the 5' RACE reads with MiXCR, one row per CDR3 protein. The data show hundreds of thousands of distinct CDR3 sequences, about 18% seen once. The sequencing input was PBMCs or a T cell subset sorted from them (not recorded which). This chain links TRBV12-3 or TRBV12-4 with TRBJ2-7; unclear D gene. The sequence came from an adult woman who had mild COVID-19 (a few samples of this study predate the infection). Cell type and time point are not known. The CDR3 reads CASSFSGGYEQYF. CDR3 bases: TGTGCCAGCAGTTTTTCGGGTGGTTACGAGCAGTACTTC.